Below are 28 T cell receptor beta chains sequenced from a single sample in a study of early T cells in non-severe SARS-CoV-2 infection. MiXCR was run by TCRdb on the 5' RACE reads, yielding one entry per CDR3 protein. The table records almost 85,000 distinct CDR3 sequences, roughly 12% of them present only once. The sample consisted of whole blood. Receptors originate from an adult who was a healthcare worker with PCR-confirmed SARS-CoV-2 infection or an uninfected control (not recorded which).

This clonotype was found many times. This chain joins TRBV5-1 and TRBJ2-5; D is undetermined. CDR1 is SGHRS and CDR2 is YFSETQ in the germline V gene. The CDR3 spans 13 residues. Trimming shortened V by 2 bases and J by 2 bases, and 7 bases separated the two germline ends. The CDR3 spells CASSFGEQETQYF. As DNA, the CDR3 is TGCGCCAGCAGCTTTGGCGAGCAAGAGACCCAGTACTTC.

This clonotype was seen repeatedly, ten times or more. CDR3 residues: CASSLQGADGELFF. The CDR3 DNA is TGTGCCAGCAGCTTACAGGGGGCGGACGGGGAGCTGTTTTTT. The chain uses TRBV11-1 and TRBJ2-2; 8 bases line up with TRBD1. The CDR3 is 14 amino acids. Trimming took 2 bases from V and 7 from J; bases not matched to a gene: 3. Germline V gene lookup returns CDR1 SGHAT and CDR2 FQDESV (reference sequence).

CDR3 bases: TGTGCCCCAGAGGTAAACAGGTTTCTGGGTTCTGGGGCCAACGTCCTGACTTTC. Translation gives CAPEVNRFLGSGANVLTF. The chain couples TRBV19 to TRBJ2-6, with D maybe TRBD1 (5 bases). The V and J ends lost 11 bases and 1 base respectively, with 24 bases between them. CDR3 length: 18 amino acids. Germline CDR1 and CDR2: LNHDA and SQIVND (reference sequence).

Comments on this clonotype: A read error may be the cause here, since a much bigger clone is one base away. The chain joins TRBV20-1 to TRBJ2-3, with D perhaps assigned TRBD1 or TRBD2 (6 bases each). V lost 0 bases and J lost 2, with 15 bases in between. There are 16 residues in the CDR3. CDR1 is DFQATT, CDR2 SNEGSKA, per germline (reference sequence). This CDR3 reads CSARDGGREDTDTQYF. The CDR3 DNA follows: TGCAGTGCTAGAGATGGGGGCAGGGAGGACACAGATACGCAGTATTTT.

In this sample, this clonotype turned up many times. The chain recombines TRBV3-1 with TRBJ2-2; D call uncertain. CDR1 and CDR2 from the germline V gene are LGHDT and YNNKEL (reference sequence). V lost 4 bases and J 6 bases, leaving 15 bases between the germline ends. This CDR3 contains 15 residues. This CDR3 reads CASSLGRVFSGELFF. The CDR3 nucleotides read TGTGCCAGCAGCCTTGGACGAGTCTTCTCCGGGGAGCTGTTTTTT.

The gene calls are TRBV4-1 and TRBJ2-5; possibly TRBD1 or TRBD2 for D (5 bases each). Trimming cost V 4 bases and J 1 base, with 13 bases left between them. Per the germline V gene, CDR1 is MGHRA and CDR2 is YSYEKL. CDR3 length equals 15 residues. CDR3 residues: CASSRASGTQETQYF. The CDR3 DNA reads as TGCGCCAGCAGCCGAGCGTCCGGGACCCAAGAGACCCAGTACTTC.

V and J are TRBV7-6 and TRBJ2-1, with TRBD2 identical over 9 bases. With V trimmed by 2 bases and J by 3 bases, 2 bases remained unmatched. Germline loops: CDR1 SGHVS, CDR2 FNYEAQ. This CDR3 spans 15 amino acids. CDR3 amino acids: CASSLLAGLYNEQFF. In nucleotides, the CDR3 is TGTGCCAGCAGCTTACTAGCGGGGCTCTACAATGAGCAGTTCTTC.

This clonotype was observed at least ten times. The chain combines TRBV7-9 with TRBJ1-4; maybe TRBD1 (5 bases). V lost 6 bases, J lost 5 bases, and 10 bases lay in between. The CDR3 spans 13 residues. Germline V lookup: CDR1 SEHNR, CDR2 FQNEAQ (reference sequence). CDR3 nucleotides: TGTGCCAGCAGGGCCGGGGGGAATGAAAAACTGTTTTTT. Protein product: CASRAGGNEKLFF.

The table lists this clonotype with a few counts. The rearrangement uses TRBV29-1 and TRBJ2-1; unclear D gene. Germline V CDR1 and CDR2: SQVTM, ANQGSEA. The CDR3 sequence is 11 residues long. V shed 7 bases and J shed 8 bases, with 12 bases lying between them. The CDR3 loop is CSAGPFYEQFF. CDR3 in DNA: TGCAGCGCCGGACCTTTCTATGAGCAGTTCTTC.

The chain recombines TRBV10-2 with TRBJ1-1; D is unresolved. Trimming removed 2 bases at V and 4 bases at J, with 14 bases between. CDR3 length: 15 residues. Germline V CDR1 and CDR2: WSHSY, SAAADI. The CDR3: CASSEDRPVSTEAFF. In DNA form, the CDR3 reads TGCGCCAGCAGTGAGGACCGACCCGTGAGCACTGAAGCTTTCTTT.

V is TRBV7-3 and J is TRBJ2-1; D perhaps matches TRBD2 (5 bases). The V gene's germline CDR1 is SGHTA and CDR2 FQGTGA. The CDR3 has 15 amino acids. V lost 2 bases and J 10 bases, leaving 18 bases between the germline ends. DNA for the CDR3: TGTGCCAGCAGCTTAGACCGGACTCCCATAGGGGAGCAGTTCTTC. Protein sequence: CASSLDRTPIGEQFF.

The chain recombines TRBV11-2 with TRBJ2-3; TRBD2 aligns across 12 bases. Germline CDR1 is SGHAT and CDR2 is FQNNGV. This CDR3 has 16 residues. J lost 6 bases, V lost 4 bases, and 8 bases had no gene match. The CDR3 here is CASSSLLAGGPDTQYF. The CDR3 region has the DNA TGTGCCAGCAGCTCCCTCCTAGCGGGAGGGCCGGATACGCAGTATTTT. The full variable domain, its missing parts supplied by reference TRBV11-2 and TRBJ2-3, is EAGVAQSPRYKIIEKRQSVAFWCNPISGHATLYWYQQILGQGPKLLIQFQNNGVVDDSQLPKDRFSAERLKGVDSTLKIQPAKLEDSAVYLCASSSLLAGGPDTQYFGPGTRLTVL.

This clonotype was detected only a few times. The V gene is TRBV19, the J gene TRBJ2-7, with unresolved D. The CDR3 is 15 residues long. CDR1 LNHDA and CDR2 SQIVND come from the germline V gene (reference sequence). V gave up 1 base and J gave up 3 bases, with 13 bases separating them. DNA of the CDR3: TGTGCCAGTAGTATAGGCCTCCGGCGCCTCTACGAGCAGTACTTC. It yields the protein CASSIGLRRLYEQYF. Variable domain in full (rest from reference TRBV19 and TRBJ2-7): DGGITQSPKYLFRKEGQNVTLSCEQNLNHDAMYWYRQDPGQGLRLIYYSQIVNDFQKGDIAEGYSVSREKKESFPLTVTSAQKNPTAFYLCASSIGLRRLYEQYFGPGTRLTVT.

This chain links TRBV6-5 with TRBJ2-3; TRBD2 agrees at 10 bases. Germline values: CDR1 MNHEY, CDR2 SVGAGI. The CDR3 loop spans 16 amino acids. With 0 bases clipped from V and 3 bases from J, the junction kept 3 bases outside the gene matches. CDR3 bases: TGTGCCAGCAGTTACTCGGGGACTAGCGTAACAGATACGCAGTATTTT. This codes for CASSYSGTSVTDTQYF.

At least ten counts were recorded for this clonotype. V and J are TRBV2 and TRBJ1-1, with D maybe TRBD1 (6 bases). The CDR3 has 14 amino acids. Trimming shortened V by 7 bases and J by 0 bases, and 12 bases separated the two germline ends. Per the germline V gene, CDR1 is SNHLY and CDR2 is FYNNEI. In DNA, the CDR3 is TGTGCCAGCATGACGGGACACCTGAACACTGAAGCTTTCTTT. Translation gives CASMTGHLNTEAFF.

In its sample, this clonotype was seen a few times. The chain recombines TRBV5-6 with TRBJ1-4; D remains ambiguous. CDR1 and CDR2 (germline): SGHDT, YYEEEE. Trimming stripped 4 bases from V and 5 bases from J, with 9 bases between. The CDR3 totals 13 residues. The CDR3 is CASSRERNEKLFF. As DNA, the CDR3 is TGTGCCAGCAGCCGCGAAAGGAATGAAAAACTGTTTTTT. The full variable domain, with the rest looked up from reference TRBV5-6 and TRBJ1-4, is DAGVTQSPTHLIKTRGQQVTLRCSPKSGHDTVSWYQQALGQGPQFIFQYYEEEERQRGNFPDRFSGHQFPNYSSELNVNALLLGDSALYLCASSRERNEKLFFGSGTQLSVL.

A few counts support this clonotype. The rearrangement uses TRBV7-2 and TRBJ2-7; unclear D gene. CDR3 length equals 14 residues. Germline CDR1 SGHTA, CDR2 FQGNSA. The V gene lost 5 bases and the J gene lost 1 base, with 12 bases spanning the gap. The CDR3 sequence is CASSHTGPSYEQYF. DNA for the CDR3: TGTGCCAGCAGCCATACGGGCCCATCCTACGAGCAGTACTTC.

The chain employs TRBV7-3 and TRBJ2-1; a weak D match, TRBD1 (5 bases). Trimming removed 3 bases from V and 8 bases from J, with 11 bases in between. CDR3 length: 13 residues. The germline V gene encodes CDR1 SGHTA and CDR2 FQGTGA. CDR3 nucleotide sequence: TGTGCCAGCAGCTTCCAATCACAGGATGAGCAGTTCTTC. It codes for CASSFQSQDEQFF. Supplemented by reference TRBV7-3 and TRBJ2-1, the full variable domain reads GAGVSQTPSNKVTEKGKYVELRCDPISGHTALYWYRQSLGQGPEFLIYFQGTGAADDSGLPNDRFFAVRPEGSVSTLKIQRTERGDSAVYLCASSFQSQDEQFFGPGTRLTVL.

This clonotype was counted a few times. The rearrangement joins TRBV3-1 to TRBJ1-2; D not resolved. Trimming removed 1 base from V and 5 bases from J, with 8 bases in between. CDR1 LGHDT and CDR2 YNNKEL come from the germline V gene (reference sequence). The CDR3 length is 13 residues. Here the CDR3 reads CASSQVSDYGYTF. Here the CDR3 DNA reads TGTGCCAGCAGCCAAGTTTCGGATTATGGCTACACCTTC.

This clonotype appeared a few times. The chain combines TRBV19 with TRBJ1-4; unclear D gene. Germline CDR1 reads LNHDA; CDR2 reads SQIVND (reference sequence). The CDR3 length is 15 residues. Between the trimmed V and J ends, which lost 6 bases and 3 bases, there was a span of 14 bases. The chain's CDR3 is CASRSPRTANEKLFF. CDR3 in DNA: TGTGCCAGTAGATCGCCGCGGACGGCTAATGAAAAACTGTTTTTT. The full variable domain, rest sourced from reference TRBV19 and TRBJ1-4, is DGGITQSPKYLFRKEGQNVTLSCEQNLNHDAMYWYRQDPGQGLRLIYYSQIVNDFQKGDIAEGYSVSREKKESFPLTVTSAQKNPTAFYLCASRSPRTANEKLFFGSGTQLSVL.

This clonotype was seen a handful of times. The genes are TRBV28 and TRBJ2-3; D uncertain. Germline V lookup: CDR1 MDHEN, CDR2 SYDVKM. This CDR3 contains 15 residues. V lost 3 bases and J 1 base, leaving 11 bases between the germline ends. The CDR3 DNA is TGTGCCAGCAGTTTTTCTCGACTGGGCACAGATACGCAGTATTTT. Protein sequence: CASSFSRLGTDTQYF.

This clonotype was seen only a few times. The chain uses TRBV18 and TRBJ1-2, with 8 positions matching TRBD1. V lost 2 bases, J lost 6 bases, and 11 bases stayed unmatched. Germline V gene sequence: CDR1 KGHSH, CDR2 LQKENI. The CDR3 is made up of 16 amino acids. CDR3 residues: CASSPARGRLQNGYTF. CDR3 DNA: TGTGCCAGCTCACCAGCCAGGGGGCGCCTACAGAATGGCTACACCTTC.

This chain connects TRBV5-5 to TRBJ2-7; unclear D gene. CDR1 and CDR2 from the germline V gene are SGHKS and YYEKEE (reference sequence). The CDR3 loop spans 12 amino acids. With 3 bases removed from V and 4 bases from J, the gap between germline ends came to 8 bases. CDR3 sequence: CASSSPEYEQYF. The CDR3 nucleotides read TGTGCCAGCAGCTCCCCGGAGTACGAGCAGTACTTC.

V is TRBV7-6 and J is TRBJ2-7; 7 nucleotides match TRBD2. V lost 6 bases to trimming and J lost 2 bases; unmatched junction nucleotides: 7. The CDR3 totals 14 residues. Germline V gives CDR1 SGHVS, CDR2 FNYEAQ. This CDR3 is CASSPMGGTYEQYF. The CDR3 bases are TGTGCCAGCAGTCCCATGGGAGGGACCTACGAGCAGTACTTC.

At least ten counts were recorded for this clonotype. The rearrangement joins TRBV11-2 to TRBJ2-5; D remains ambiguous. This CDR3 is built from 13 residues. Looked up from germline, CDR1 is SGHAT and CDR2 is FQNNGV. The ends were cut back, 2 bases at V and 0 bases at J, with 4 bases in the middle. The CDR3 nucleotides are TGTGCCAGCAGCTTATGGAACCAAGAGACCCAGTACTTC. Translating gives CASSLWNQETQYF.

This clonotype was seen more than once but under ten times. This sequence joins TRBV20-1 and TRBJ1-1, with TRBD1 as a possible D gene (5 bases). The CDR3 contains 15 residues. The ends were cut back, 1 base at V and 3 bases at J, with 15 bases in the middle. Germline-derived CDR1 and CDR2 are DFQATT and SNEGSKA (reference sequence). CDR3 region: CSARAMGREDTEAFF. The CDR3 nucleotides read TGCAGTGCTAGAGCAATGGGGCGGGAAGACACTGAAGCTTTCTTT.

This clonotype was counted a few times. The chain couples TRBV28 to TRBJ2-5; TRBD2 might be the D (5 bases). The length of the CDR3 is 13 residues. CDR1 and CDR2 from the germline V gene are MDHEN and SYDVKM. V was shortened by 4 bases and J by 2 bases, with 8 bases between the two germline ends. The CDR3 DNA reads TGTGCCAGCAGTTCTCGGGGACAAGAGACCCAGTACTTC. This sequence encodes CASSSRGQETQYF. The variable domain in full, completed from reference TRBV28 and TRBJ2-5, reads DVKVTQSSRYLVKRTGEKVFLECVQDMDHENMFWYRQDPGLGLRLIYFSYDVKMKEKGDIPEGYSVSREKKERFSLILESASTNQTSMYLCASSSRGQETQYFGPGTRLLVL.

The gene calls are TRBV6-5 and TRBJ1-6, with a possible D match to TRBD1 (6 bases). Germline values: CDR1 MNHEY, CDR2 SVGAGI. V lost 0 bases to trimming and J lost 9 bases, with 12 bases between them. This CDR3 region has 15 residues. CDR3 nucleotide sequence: TGTGCCAGCAGTTACTCCTGGCAGGGGAGTTCACCCCTCCACTTT. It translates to CASSYSWQGSSPLHF.